Following are 12 T cell receptor beta chains from one sample sequenced in a study of CD8+ T cells in alopecia areata. Treatment noted: oral pan-JAK inhibitor, 5-10 mg twice daily. It was cDNA, reverse transcribed from extracted RNA, that served as the sequencing template. Clones were sequenced by immunoSEQ multiplex PCR, and TCRdb holds only the in-frame ones, with some missing. Of around 200,000 clones listed, 50% to 75% were seen once; the top ten hold about 4.2%. Sample: CD4+ T cells sorted from blood, taken at week 4, from a patient treated with tofacitinib. The receptors derive from a human donor with alopecia areata.

The V gene is TRBV30, the J gene TRBJ2-3; 7 bases map to TRBD1. Looked up from germline, CDR1 is GTSNPN and CDR2 is SVGIG (reference sequence). Trimming at V came to 4 bases and at J to 2 bases, leaving 9 bases not matched to a gene. The CDR3 totals 15 residues. This chain's CDR3 is CAWTRGPGATDTQYF. As DNA, the CDR3 is TGTGCCTGGACGAGGGGGCCCGGGGCCACAGATACGCAGTATTTT.

CDR3 in amino acids: CATRGAGNRDTQYF. DNA for the CDR3: TGTGCCACGAGAGGGGCAGGGAATCGAGATACGCAGTATTTT. The chain uses TRBV19 and TRBJ2-3; tentatively, D is TRBD1 or TRBD2 (5 bases each). CDR3 length equals 14 residues. Germline V gene sequence: CDR1 LNHDA, CDR2 SQIVND (reference sequence). V dropped 10 bases and J dropped 5 bases, with 19 bases sitting between them.

This CDR3 reads CASTKNEANYGYTF. Here the CDR3 DNA reads TGTGCCAGCACCAAAAACGAAGCTAACTATGGCTACACCTTC. The rearrangement joins TRBV27 to TRBJ1-2; D gene unclear. The germline gives CDR1 MNHEY, CDR2 SMNVEV (reference sequence). Trimming took off 7 bases at V and 0 bases at J, with 12 bases between the two ends. This CDR3 spans 14 amino acids.

V usage is TRBV29-1 and J usage is TRBJ1-1; TRBD1 might be the D (5 bases). Germline values: CDR1 SQVTM, CDR2 ANQGSEA. The V end lost 6 bases, the J end lost 4 bases, and 12 bases lay between the germline ends. The CDR3 has 12 amino acids. CDR3 region: CSVTRGATEAFF. The CDR3 nucleotides are TGCAGCGTGACCCGAGGGGCCACTGAAGCTTTCTTT.

This clone was found a few times. The gene calls are TRBV5-1 and TRBJ2-3; no clear D gene. The CDR3 spans 13 residues. Between the trimmed V and J ends, which lost 2 bases and 5 bases, there was a span of 9 bases. CDR1 is SGHRS, CDR2 YFSETQ, per germline. CDR3 sequence reads: CASSFRVLDTQYF. The CDR3 DNA reads TGCGCCAGCAGCTTCAGAGTCTTAGATACGCAGTATTTT.

This clone was observed a single time. This sequence joins TRBV5-1 and TRBJ2-5, with D perhaps matching TRBD1 (6 bases). V lost 4 bases and J lost 5, with 15 bases in between. This CDR3 comprises 14 residues. Germline V CDR1 and CDR2: SGHRS, YFSETQ. As DNA, the CDR3 is TGCGCCAGCAGCCTCTCAGGGGTTGGGGAGACCCAGTACTTC. Amino acids: CASSLSGVGETQYF.

With respect to this clone: Sequence at one end of the junction differs from germline and may be a read error. The chain joins TRBV30 to TRBJ2-5; 7 positions match TRBD2. The CDR3 length is 13 residues. The germline V gene encodes CDR1 GTSNPN and CDR2 SVGIG (reference sequence). CDR3 DNA: TGTGCCTGGAGTTCTAGCGGTGCAGAGTCCCAGTACTTC. Amino acids: CAWSSSGAESQYF. Using reference TRBV30 and TRBJ2-5 for the parts outside the CDR3, the full variable domain is SQTIHQWPATLVQPVGSPLSLECTVEGTSNPNLYWYRQAAGRGLQLLFYSVGIGQISSEVPQNLSASRPQDRQFILSSKKLLLSDSGFYLCAWSSSGAESQYFGPGTRLLVL.

The chain combines TRBV29-1 with TRBJ2-3; D not certain. V was cut by 2 bases and J by 4 bases, with 19 bases left in between. Germline lookup yields CDR1 SQVTM and CDR2 ANQGSEA. The CDR3 is 16 residues long. The CDR3 protein is CSVELRTLGRADTQYF. The CDR3 bases are TGCAGCGTTGAACTACGTACCCTTGGCAGAGCAGATACGCAGTATTTT.

This clone was seen more than once but under ten times. V usage is TRBV10-3 and J usage is TRBJ1-2; weak D call: TRBD1 (5 bases). V was cut by 4 bases and J by 0 bases, with 12 bases left in between. Germline CDR1 is ENHRY and CDR2 is SYGVKD. The CDR3 sequence is 15 residues long. Here the CDR3 reads CAISAPRQSNYGYTF. DNA of the CDR3: TGTGCCATCAGTGCCCCTCGACAGTCTAACTATGGCTACACCTTC.

This clone came up a few times. The same CDR3 also results from other DNA sequences found in this sample. The chain recombines TRBV5-1 with TRBJ2-7, with D perhaps TRBD1 (5 bases). This CDR3 region has 14 residues. Germline assignment: CDR1 SGHRS and CDR2 YFSETQ. The germline V and J ends were trimmed by 5 bases and 6 bases, with 18 bases remaining between them. CDR3 amino acids: CASSFQQGSGEQYF. As DNA, the CDR3 is TGCGCCAGCAGTTTCCAGCAGGGAAGTGGCGAGCAGTACTTC.

This clone occurred a few times. This chain uses TRBV5-6 with TRBJ1-5, with 8 bases aligning to TRBD1. This CDR3 has 15 residues. CDR1 and CDR2 from the germline V gene are SGHDT and YYEEEE. Losses at the gene ends were 4 bases for V and 9 bases for J; bases not matched to a gene: 12. This CDR3 is CASSQGGQGRWPQHF. The DNA of the CDR3 is TGTGCCAGCAGCCAAGGAGGACAGGGAAGATGGCCCCAGCATTTT. Using reference TRBV5-6 and TRBJ1-5 for the parts outside the CDR3, the full variable domain is DAGVTQSPTHLIKTRGQQVTLRCSPKSGHDTVSWYQQALGQGPQFIFQYYEEEERQRGNFPDRFSGHQFPNYSSELNVNALLLGDSALYLCASSQGGQGRWPQHFGDGTRLSIL.

About this clone itself: The junction departs from the called germline gene at one end, perhaps through a read error. The chain is built from TRBV20-1 and TRBJ2-5; no definite D call. The germline V gene encodes CDR1 DFQATT and CDR2 SNEGSKA (reference sequence). There are 11 residues in the CDR3. The CDR3 nucleotides are TGCAGTGCTAGGGACCATGAGACCCAGTACTTC. Amino acids: CSARDHETQYF.